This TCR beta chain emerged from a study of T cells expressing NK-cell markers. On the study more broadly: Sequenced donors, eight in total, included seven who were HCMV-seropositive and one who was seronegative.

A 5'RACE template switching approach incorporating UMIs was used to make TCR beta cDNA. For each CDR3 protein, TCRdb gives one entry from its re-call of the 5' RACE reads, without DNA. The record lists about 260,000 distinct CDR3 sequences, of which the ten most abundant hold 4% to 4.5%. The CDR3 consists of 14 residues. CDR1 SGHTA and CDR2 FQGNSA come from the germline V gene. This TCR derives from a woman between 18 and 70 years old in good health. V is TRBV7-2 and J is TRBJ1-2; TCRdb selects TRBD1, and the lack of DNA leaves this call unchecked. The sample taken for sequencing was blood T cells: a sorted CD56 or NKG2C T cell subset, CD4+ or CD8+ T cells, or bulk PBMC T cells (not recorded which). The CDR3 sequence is CASSLVGAGRGYTF.